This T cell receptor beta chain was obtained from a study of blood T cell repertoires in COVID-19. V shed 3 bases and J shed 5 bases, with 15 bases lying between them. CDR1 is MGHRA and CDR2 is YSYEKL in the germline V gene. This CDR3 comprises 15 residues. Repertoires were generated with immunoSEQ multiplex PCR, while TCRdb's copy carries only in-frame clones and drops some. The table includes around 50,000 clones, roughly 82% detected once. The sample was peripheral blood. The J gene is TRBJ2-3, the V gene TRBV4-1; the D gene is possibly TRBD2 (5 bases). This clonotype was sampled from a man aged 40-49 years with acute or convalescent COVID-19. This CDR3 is CASSQRAHYGDTQYF. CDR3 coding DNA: TGCGCCAGCAGCCAGAGGGCCCATTACGGAGATACGCAGTATTTT.